These T cell receptor beta chains were read from a single sample in a study of shared clonotypes between healthy human individuals. Some clones are missing from TCRdb's copy, which holds only in-frame ones; the method was immunoSEQ multiplex PCR. The sample has around 1.5 million clones; 95% to 99% are singletons. Sequencing was done on a sample of naive CD4+ T cells sorted from blood. These receptors all come from a man aged 25-45 years in good health. Each CDR3 is given with its conserved first and last residue. Fields, in order: clone size, V gene, J gene, D gene, CDR3 DNA, CDR3 protein. The D gene is left open where the match is weak. The listing skips clone size in some rows; elsewhere it reads once, few, many or a size class.

>-|TRBV27|TRBJ1-1|TRBD1
TGTGCCAGCAACATCGCAGGGGGTTGGAACACTGAAGCTTTCTTT
CASNIAGGWNTEAFF
>-|TRBV18|TRBJ1-1|-
TGTGCCAGCTCACCACCGGCGGTAGACACTGAAGCTTTCTTT
CASSPPAVDTEAFF
>-|TRBV5-4|TRBJ1-1|-
TGTGCCAGCAGCCTCAAGGGGGGACTGAACACTGAAGCTTTCTTT
CASSLKGGLNTEAFF
>-|TRBV7-8|TRBJ1-1|-
TGTGCCAGCAGTCTTACCACTGAAGCTTTCTTT
CASSLTTEAFF
>-|TRBV5-4|TRBJ2-1|TRBD2
TGTGCCAGCAGCCCCAGAGCGGGAGGGCCACACAATGAGCAGTTCTTC
CASSPRAGGPHNEQFF
>-|TRBV5-1|TRBJ2-5|-
TGCGCCAGCGGCTACATGACAGCTCAAGAGACCCAGTACTTC
CASGYMTAQETQYF
>-|TRBV5-4|TRBJ2-7|-
TGTGCCAGCACCGACAACCCCCCCTACGAGCAGTACTTC
CASTDNPPYEQYF
>-|TRBV7-9|TRBJ2-2|-
TGTGCCAGCAGCTTAGGATGGGGGCGCATCACCGGGGAGCTGTTTTTT
CASSLGWGRITGELFF
>-|TRBV5-1|TRBJ2-2|TRBD2
TGCGCCAGCAGCTTTGGTCTAGCGGCGGCTCCCACCACCGGGGAGCTGTTTTTT
CASSFGLAAAPTTGELFF
>-|TRBV5-1|TRBJ2-1|-
TGCGCCAGCAGCTTGGTCAGGGGGGCGGAATTCGATGAGCAGTTCTTC
CASSLVRGAEFDEQFF
>-|TRBV6-5|TRBJ1-5|TRBD1
TGTGCCAGCAGTTTGGACAGGCTGAGTCAGCCCCAGCATTTT
CASSLDRLSQPQHF
>once|TRBV9|TRBJ2-3|TRBD2
TGTGCCAGCAGCGTAGCAGGACTAGTTTTGTTGGGAGATACGCAGTATTTT
CASSVAGLVLLGDTQYF
>-|TRBV18|TRBJ2-7|TRBD1
TGTGCCAGCTCACCACCGACAGGGGCATATCGCGAGCAGTACTTC
CASSPPTGAYREQYF
>-|TRBV7-9|TRBJ2-7|-
TGTGCCAGCAGTCGGGACGGAAACTCCTACGAGCAGTACTTC
CASSRDGNSYEQYF
>-|TRBV30|TRBJ1-2|-
TGTGCCTGGAGTAGGCCAGGACGGGACTATGGCTACACCTTC
CAWSRPGRDYGYTF